Presented here are 18 T cell receptor beta chains from one specimen sequenced in a study of T cell responses to AZD1222 COVID-19 vaccine. Repertoires were generated with immunoSEQ multiplex PCR, while TCRdb's copy carries only in-frame clones and drops some. The profile shows about 120,000 clones, around 91% of them singletons. The input for sequencing was peripheral blood, taken on day 0 of MenACWY control vaccination. These receptors originate from an adult in good health.

CDR3 nucleotides: TGTGCCAGCAGCCCCGGACACTTAAACCAAGAGACCCAGTACTTC. It encodes CASSPGHLNQETQYF. J is TRBJ2-5 and V is TRBV9, with D possibly being TRBD1 (5 bases). This CDR3 is 15 amino acids long. Germline V gene lookup returns CDR1 SGDLS and CDR2 YYNGEE. With 4 bases removed from V and 0 bases from J, the gap between germline ends came to 13 bases.

The chain combines TRBV6-4 with TRBJ1-1; D is uncertain. Germline CDR1 reads MRHNA; CDR2 reads SNTAGT. There are 13 residues in the CDR3. The V end lost 3 bases, the J end lost 3 bases, and 8 bases lay between the germline ends. This CDR3 reads CASSDRPYTEAFF. As DNA, the CDR3 is TGTGCCAGCAGTGATCGGCCTTACACTGAAGCTTTCTTT.

CDR3 sequence (DNA): TGTGCCAGCAGGCCCCCGGGACCCGGAGGTGAAAAACTGTTTTTT. Its protein product is CASRPPGPGGEKLFF. The chain couples TRBV28 to TRBJ1-4; D perhaps matches TRBD1 (5 bases). This CDR3 spans 15 amino acids. Trimming removed 6 bases at V and 7 bases at J, with 18 bases between. The germline V gene encodes CDR1 MDHEN and CDR2 SYDVKM.

The chain couples TRBV28 to TRBJ1-1; 8 nucleotides agree with TRBD1. The CDR3 length is 20 residues. The junction had 21 bases not matched to a gene; V was cut back by 6 bases and J by 0 bases. Germline V gives CDR1 MDHEN, CDR2 SYDVKM. The CDR3 DNA reads as TGTGCCAGCAGCCAGGACAGGGTGCTCTTTTCTGCGCTTATGAACACTGAAGCTTTCTTT. It codes for CASSQDRVLFSALMNTEAFF.

This clone was picked up a small number of times. The chain carries TRBV9 and TRBJ2-1, with 8 bases fitting TRBD2. After removal of 0 bases from V and 5 bases from J, the junction contained 10 bases not matched to a gene. CDR1 is SGDLS and CDR2 is YYNGEE in the germline V gene. CDR3 length: 17 residues. CDR3 region: CASSVVVGGAVDNEQFF. The CDR3 DNA follows: TGTGCCAGCAGCGTAGTGGTCGGGGGGGCCGTCGACAATGAGCAGTTCTTC.

This chain uses TRBV15 with TRBJ1-4; TRBD1 aligns across 11 bases. CDR3 length: 15 amino acids. The germline V gene has CDR1 LNHNV and CDR2 YYDKDF (reference sequence). The ends lost 10 bases at V and 6 bases at J; junction bases unmatched: 10. The CDR3 reads CASRPGQGGDEKLFF. CDR3 nucleotides: TGTGCCAGTCGACCGGGACAGGGGGGCGATGAAAAACTGTTTTTT.

V and J are TRBV7-9 and TRBJ2-7; D is unclear. CDR3 length equals 11 residues. Looked up from germline, CDR1 is SEHNR and CDR2 is FQNEAQ (reference sequence). The germline V and J ends were trimmed by 5 bases and 7 bases, with 9 bases remaining between them. Here the CDR3 reads CASSPVGEQYF. CDR3 in DNA: TGTGCCAGCAGCCCTGTTGGGGAGCAGTACTTC.

The chain combines TRBV20-1 with TRBJ1-1; D uncertain. Germline V lookup: CDR1 DFQATT, CDR2 SNEGSKA (reference sequence). V was cut by 6 bases and J by 1 base, with 6 bases left in between. The CDR3 spans 11 residues. The CDR3 spells CSAEKNTEAFF. The DNA of the CDR3 is TGCAGTGCGGAGAAGAACACTGAAGCTTTCTTT.

CDR3 sequence: CASSSTGNGYTF. CDR3 coding DNA: TGTGCCAGCAGTTCGACAGGGAATGGCTACACCTTC. J is TRBJ1-2 and V is TRBV12-3 or TRBV12-4; TRBD1 matches at 7 bases. This CDR3 region has 12 residues. With V trimmed by 4 bases and J by 6 bases, 2 bases remained unmatched.

This chain's CDR3 is CASSYSTGVNTEAFF. The CDR3 DNA sequence: TGTGCCAGCAGTTACTCGACAGGGGTCAACACTGAAGCTTTCTTT. This rearrangement joins TRBV6-5 to TRBJ1-1; the match to TRBD1 covers 8 bases. The CDR3 runs 15 residues. The germline CDR1 and CDR2 sequences are MNHEY and SVGAGI. Trimming removed 0 bases from V and 2 bases from J; junction bases left unmatched: 2.

The rearrangement links TRBV5-6 to TRBJ1-5; D is unclear. Looked up from germline, CDR1 is SGHDT and CDR2 is YYEEEE. The CDR3 is made up of 12 amino acids. The V and J ends lost 1 base and 5 bases respectively, with 4 bases between them. The CDR3 spells CASSLFDQPQHF. CDR3 sequence (DNA): TGTGCCAGCAGCTTGTTCGATCAGCCCCAGCATTTT.

The chain recombines TRBV5-1 with TRBJ2-3, with TRBD2 matching 7 bases. The ends lost 2 bases at V and 1 base at J; junction bases unmatched: 7. The CDR3 loop spans 16 amino acids. Germline-derived CDR1 and CDR2 are SGHRS and YFSETQ. CDR3 in DNA: TGCGCCAGCAGCTTTGGCCTAGCGGACCGCACAGATACGCAGTATTTT. This encodes CASSFGLADRTDTQYF.

V is TRBV10-2 and J is TRBJ2-1, with 8 bases identical to TRBD1. The junction had 0 bases not matched to a gene; V was cut back by 6 bases and J by 2 bases. This CDR3 contains 13 residues. Germline V gives CDR1 WSHSY, CDR2 SAAADI. The CDR3 sequence is CASRQGAYNEQFF. CDR3 DNA sequence: TGCGCCAGCAGACAGGGGGCCTACAATGAGCAGTTCTTC.

The chain is built from TRBV6-2 or TRBV6-3 and TRBJ1-4; D gene uncertain. The germline V gene encodes CDR1 MNHEY and CDR2 SVGEGT. The germline V and J ends were trimmed by 2 bases and 13 bases, with 17 bases remaining between them. The CDR3 runs to 14 residues. The CDR3: CASSYGHGPDRLFF. In nucleotides, the CDR3 is TGTGCCAGCAGTTACGGGCACGGCCCAGATAGACTGTTTTTT.

V gene TRBV10-1 combines with J gene TRBJ1-6; D call uncertain. Trimming shortened V by 2 bases and J by 6 bases, and 8 bases separated the two germline ends. In germline, CDR1 is WNHNN, CDR2 SYGVQD (reference sequence). The CDR3 totals 14 residues. The CDR3 DNA reads TGCGCCAGCAGTGAGGGACGGACTAATTCACCCCTCCACTTT. Translation gives CASSEGRTNSPLHF.

The rearrangement uses TRBV30 and TRBJ2-7; D gene ambiguous. This CDR3 contains 13 residues. V shed 0 bases and J shed 6 bases, with 12 bases lying between them. Per germline, CDR1 GTSNPN and CDR2 SVGIG (reference sequence). CDR3 residues: CAWSVVGSSEQYF. In nucleotides, the CDR3 is TGTGCCTGGAGTGTAGTGGGTTCTAGCGAGCAGTACTTC.

About this clone: An end of the junction differs from the germline gene, which may be a read error. The chain links TRBV2 to TRBJ1-5, with D unclear. Germline assignment: CDR1 SNHLY and CDR2 FYNNEI. This CDR3 contains 15 residues. In DNA, the CDR3 is TGTGCCGGCAGTGTTGGGAAGGGTGGCAATCAGCCCCAGCATTTT. This codes for CAGSVGKGGNQPQHF. The complete variable domain, with remaining parts taken from reference TRBV2 and TRBJ1-5, reads EPEVTQTPSHQVTQMGQEVILRCVPISNHLYFYWYRQILGQKVEFLVSFYNNEISEKSEIFDDQFSVERPDGSNFTLKIRSTKLEDSAMYFCAGSVGKGGNQPQHFGDGTRLSIL.

The V call is TRBV7-2, the J call TRBJ2-1; 10 nucleotides match TRBD2. J gave up 9 bases and V 5 bases, and 10 bases lay outside the gene matches. The CDR3 extends over 15 amino acids. From germline, CDR1 is SGHTA and CDR2 FQGNSA. The CDR3 here is CASSPMTSGLFEQFF. The CDR3 DNA is TGTGCCAGCAGCCCCATGACTAGCGGGTTATTTGAGCAGTTCTTC.